One sample yielded the 21 T cell receptor beta chains listed below, sequenced in a study of cytomegalovirus exposure and HLA in healthy donors. Profiling relied on immunoSEQ multiplex PCR, and the TCRdb table lists in-frame clones only, not all of them. The sample includes around 300,000 clones, approximately 86% seen only once; the top ten take over 0.95%. Sequenced material: PBMCs. The receptors derive from a woman aged 18-29 years in good health and CMV-seronegative.

The chain carries TRBV5-4 and TRBJ2-7; D perhaps matches TRBD1 (7 bases). Germline values: CDR1 SGHNT, CDR2 YYREEE (reference sequence). Trimming took off 0 bases at V and 2 bases at J, with 15 bases between the two ends. The CDR3 has 16 amino acids. Here the CDR3 reads CASSLAGGQGAYEQYF. In DNA, the CDR3 is TGTGCCAGCAGCTTGGCCGGAGGGCAGGGGGCCTACGAGCAGTACTTC.

This clone was seen only once. The rearrangement links TRBV29-1 to TRBJ1-4; 11 nucleotides match TRBD1. Germline CDR1 reads SQVTM; CDR2 reads ANQGSEA. The V segment lost 7 bases and the J segment 0 bases; nucleotides outside the gene matches: 4. The CDR3 has 15 residues. This chain's CDR3 is CSGGQGGATNEKLFF. The CDR3 nucleotides read TGCAGCGGGGGACAGGGGGGTGCAACTAATGAAAAACTGTTTTTT.

The V and J genes are TRBV7-2 and TRBJ2-5, with TRBD2 matching over 10 bases. After removal of 2 bases from V and 9 bases from J, the junction contained 12 bases not matched to a gene. CDR3 length: 16 residues. From germline, CDR1 is SGHTA and CDR2 FQGNSA. CDR3: CASSLSGAGGQSAQYF. The CDR3 nucleotides are TGTGCCAGCAGCTTATCAGGAGCGGGGGGGCAGTCCGCCCAGTACTTC.

This chain connects TRBV5-1 to TRBJ2-3; 8 bases are shared with TRBD1. Germline V gives CDR1 SGHRS, CDR2 YFSETQ. The CDR3 contains 15 residues. V dropped 3 bases and J dropped 4; count of bases not matched to a gene: 7. CDR3 bases: TGCGCCAGCAGCTGGACAGGGAGTCGCCCAGATACGCAGTATTTT. Translated, it gives CASSWTGSRPDTQYF.

V is TRBV6-5 and J is TRBJ2-2, with TRBD2 matching over 10 bases. The CDR3 is made up of 15 amino acids. Germline lookup yields CDR1 MNHEY and CDR2 SVGAGI. Unmatched junction bases numbered 2, after V lost 2 bases and J lost 5 bases. As DNA, the CDR3 is TGTGCCAGCAGTTACGCTAGCGGGGGTACCGGGGAGCTGTTTTTT. Translation: CASSYASGGTGELFF.

V is TRBV9 and J is TRBJ2-7; TRBD1 matches at 10 bases. V lost 2 bases, J lost 1 base, and 6 bases stayed unmatched. This CDR3 region has 16 residues. The V gene's germline CDR1 is SGDLS and CDR2 YYNGEE. Here the CDR3 reads CASSVGQGGKSYEQYF. The CDR3 DNA reads TGTGCCAGCAGCGTTGGACAGGGGGGAAAATCCTACGAGCAGTACTTC.

The chain combines TRBV2 with TRBJ2-3, with 8 bases that match TRBD2. V dropped 6 bases and J dropped 4; count of bases not matched to a gene: 3. Germline values: CDR1 SNHLY, CDR2 FYNNEI. This CDR3 has 13 residues. The CDR3 DNA follows: TGTGCCAGCAGGGCGACTAGCGCAGATACGCAGTATTTT. It encodes CASRATSADTQYF.

The chain is built from TRBV6-5 and TRBJ2-7; the match to TRBD1 covers 7 bases. The CDR3 totals 14 residues. Per the germline V gene, CDR1 is MNHEY and CDR2 is SVGAGI. J was trimmed by 2 bases and V by 2 bases; bases with no gene match: 3. The CDR3 bases are TGTGCCAGCAGTTACCGGGACAGCCCCTACGAGCAGTACTTC. Translated, it gives CASSYRDSPYEQYF.

V and J are TRBV27 and TRBJ2-7; a weak D match, TRBD2 (5 bases). The V and J ends lost 4 bases and 2 bases respectively, with 15 bases between them. The CDR3 length is 15 residues. The germline CDR1 and CDR2 sequences are MNHEY and SMNVEV (reference sequence). The CDR3 region has the DNA TGTGCCAGCAGTTGGGTCTGGGGAGAGGCCTACGAGCAGTACTTC. Residues: CASSWVWGEAYEQYF.

V gene TRBV10-3 combines with J gene TRBJ1-5; 9 bases line up with TRBD1. After removal of 4 bases from V and 9 bases from J, the junction contained 1 base not matched to a gene. Germline V gene lookup returns CDR1 ENHRY and CDR2 SYGVKD. This CDR3 contains 12 residues. CDR3 in amino acids: CAISGGQGPQHF. CDR3 nucleotide sequence: TGTGCCATCAGTGGGGGACAGGGGCCCCAGCATTTT.

The rearrangement joins TRBV29-1 to TRBJ1-2; 9 positions match TRBD1. The length of the CDR3 is 12 residues. Germline-derived CDR1 and CDR2 are SQVTM and ANQGSEA. V lost 4 bases, J lost 3 bases, and 0 bases stayed unmatched. CDR3 sequence (DNA): TGCAGCGTTGGGGACAGGGACTATGGCTACACCTTC. Its translation: CSVGDRDYGYTF.

CDR3 DNA: TGTGCCAGCAGCTATACAGGGGCAGGGGACACTGAAGCTTTCTTT. Translated, it gives CASSYTGAGDTEAFF. The genes are TRBV13 and TRBJ1-1; TRBD1 matches at 7 bases. With 4 bases clipped from V and 3 bases from J, the junction kept 8 bases outside the gene matches. This CDR3 spans 15 amino acids. CDR1 is PRHDT, CDR2 FYEKMQ, per germline (reference sequence).

This chain connects TRBV23-1 to TRBJ2-7, with D tentatively TRBD2 (5 bases). TRBV23-1 counts as an open reading frame of uncertain function. The CDR3 length is 18 residues. V was shortened by 0 bases and J by 0 bases, with 18 bases between the two germline ends. The DNA of the CDR3 is TGCGCCAGCAGTCAATCTACGGGGTGTCGGCCGAGCTCCTACGAGCAGTACTTC. Its translation is CASSQSTGCRPSSYEQYF.

The chain carries TRBV19 and TRBJ1-2; D is ambiguous. V shed 0 bases and J shed 4 bases, with 15 bases lying between them. CDR1 and CDR2 from the germline V gene are LNHDA and SQIVND (reference sequence). CDR3 length: 16 residues. CDR3 in DNA: TGTGCCAGTAGTATAGATGGGAGGCAGGATGGCTATGGCTACACCTTC. It yields the protein CASSIDGRQDGYGYTF. Looking up the rest from reference TRBV19 and TRBJ1-2 gives the full variable domain: DGGITQSPKYLFRKEGQNVTLSCEQNLNHDAMYWYRQDPGQGLRLIYYSQIVNDFQKGDIAEGYSVSREKKESFPLTVTSAQKNPTAFYLCASSIDGRQDGYGYTFGSGTRLTVV.

V is TRBV14 and J is TRBJ2-1; 9 nucleotides line up with TRBD1. Trimming took 3 bases from V and 7 from J; bases not matched to a gene: 10. This CDR3 comprises 16 residues. The germline gives CDR1 SGHDN, CDR2 FVKESK. The CDR3 DNA follows: TGTGCCAGCAGCCACCGCATCCGGGACAGGGAAAATGAGCAGTTCTTC. Protein product: CASSHRIRDRENEQFF.

The rearrangement uses TRBV6-1 and TRBJ1-6, with D perhaps TRBD1 (6 bases). Trimming took 3 bases from V and 9 from J, leaving 12 bases between them. This CDR3 is 14 amino acids long. The germline CDR1 and CDR2 sequences are MNHNS and SASEGT. In DNA, the CDR3 is TGTGCCAGCAGTGAGGTACAGGGCGGTTCACCCCTCCACTTT. Its protein is CASSEVQGGSPLHF.

V is TRBV6-1 and J is TRBJ1-5; 7 bases fit TRBD1. The V gene's germline CDR1 is MNHNS and CDR2 SASEGT. The CDR3 loop spans 13 amino acids. The V gene end was trimmed by 7 bases and the J gene end by 3 bases; junction bases not matched to a gene: 3. Written as DNA, the CDR3 is TGTGCCAGCACGGACAGGACCAATCAGCCCCAGCATTTT. Its translation is CASTDRTNQPQHF.

V usage is TRBV2 and J usage is TRBJ2-3; 8 bases agree with TRBD2. Germline-derived CDR1 and CDR2 are SNHLY and FYNNEI. There are 15 residues in the CDR3. V dropped 7 bases and J dropped 2; count of bases not matched to a gene: 8. The CDR3 DNA is TGTGCCAGCAAAGGAGGCGGGGGGTACACAGATACGCAGTATTTT. This translates into CASKGGGGYTDTQYF.

The chain uses TRBV5-4 and TRBJ2-7; D remains unclear. CDR1 is SGHNT, CDR2 YYREEE, per germline (reference sequence). V lost 0 bases to trimming and J lost 0 bases, with 7 bases between them. CDR3 size: 14 residues. The CDR3 DNA reads TGTGCCAGCAGCTTGGTTAGCAACTCCTACGAGCAGTACTTC. It codes for CASSLVSNSYEQYF.

The rearrangement joins TRBV27 to TRBJ2-3; 7 positions agree with TRBD2. Germline CDR1 and CDR2: MNHEY and SMNVEV (reference sequence). V lost 6 bases to trimming and J lost 2 bases; unmatched junction nucleotides: 8. This CDR3 comprises 15 residues. The CDR3, as DNA: TGTGCCAGCAGCCCCCTAGCGGAAGACACAGATACGCAGTATTTT. Translating gives CASSPLAEDTDTQYF.

The rearrangement links TRBV9 to TRBJ2-5; weak D call: TRBD1 (5 bases). The ends were cut back, 0 bases at V and 5 bases at J, with 11 bases in the middle. CDR3 length equals 14 residues. Germline lookup yields CDR1 SGDLS and CDR2 YYNGEE. The CDR3 nucleotides read TGTGCCAGCAGCGTAGAAAGGGCAGGGGAGACCCAGTACTTC. Its translation is CASSVERAGETQYF. Full variable domain (remainder filled in from reference TRBV9 and TRBJ2-5): DSGVTQTPKHLITATGQRVTLRCSPRSGDLSVYWYQQSLDQGLQFLIQYYNGEERAKGNILERFSAQQFPDLHSELNLSSLELGDSALYFCASSVERAGETQYFGPGTRLLVL.